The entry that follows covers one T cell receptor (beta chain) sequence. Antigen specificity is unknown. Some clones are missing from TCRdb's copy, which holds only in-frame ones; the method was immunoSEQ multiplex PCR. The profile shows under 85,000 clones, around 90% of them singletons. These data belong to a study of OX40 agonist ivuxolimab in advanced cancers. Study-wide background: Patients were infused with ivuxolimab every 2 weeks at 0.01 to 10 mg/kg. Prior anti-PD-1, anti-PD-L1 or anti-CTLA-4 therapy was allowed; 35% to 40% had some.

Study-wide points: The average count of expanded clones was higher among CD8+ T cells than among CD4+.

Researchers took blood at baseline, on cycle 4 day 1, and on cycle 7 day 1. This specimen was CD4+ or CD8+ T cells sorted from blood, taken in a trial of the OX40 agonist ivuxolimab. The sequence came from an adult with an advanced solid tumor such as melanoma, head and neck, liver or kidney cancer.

CDR3 loop: CASSLGAWTQYF. For the CDR3, the DNA is TGCGCCAGCAGCCTGGGGGCATGGACCCAGTACTTC. The V and J genes are TRBV5-1 and TRBJ2-5; possibly TRBD1 for D (6 bases). CDR1 and CDR2 from the germline V gene are SGHRS and YFSETQ. V lost 4 bases, J lost 7 bases, and 11 bases lay in between. CDR3 length: 12 residues.